The 9 T cell receptor beta chains below all came from one sample that was sequenced in a study of T cells in localized non-small cell lung cancer (dated by TCRdb to 2020 to 2022). The library was produced with the immunoSEQ multiplex PCR assay. TCRdb retrieved this table from immuneACCESS and kept in-frame rearrangements only. Not all clones are present; in checked studies, unresolved V genes account for under half, and no reason is known for the remainder. The sample table holds 1,500 to 2,000 clones, of which around 23% were seen once. Together, the top ten hold approximately 20% of the sample. Here the sequenced sample was normal lung tissue next to the tumor, taken before any cancer treatment. The receptors come from a woman aged 35 to 75 with stage I lung adenocarcinoma.

This sequence joins TRBV18 and TRBJ2-5; either TRBD1 or TRBD2 may fit D (5 bases each). The V gene's germline CDR1 is KGHSH and CDR2 LQKENI. Trimming stripped 0 bases from V and 2 bases from J, with 16 bases between. The CDR3 spans 17 residues. The DNA for the CDR3 is TGTGCCAGCTCACCACCCGGCCCAGGGACCGGACAAGAGACCCAGTACTTC. Protein: CASSPPGPGTGQETQYF.

There are a few counts of this clone. This chain joins TRBV19 and TRBJ1-2, with 7 bases that match TRBD1. CDR1 and CDR2 (germline): LNHDA, SQIVND (reference sequence). This CDR3 has 16 residues. With V trimmed by 6 bases and J by 6 bases, 16 bases remained unmatched. The CDR3 coding sequence is TGTGCCAGTAGGGGCCGGGACAGCTTCATTAGTAATGGCTACACCTTC. Translated, it gives CASRGRDSFISNGYTF. Drawing the rest from reference TRBV19 and TRBJ1-2, the complete variable domain is DGGITQSPKYLFRKEGQNVTLSCEQNLNHDAMYWYRQDPGQGLRLIYYSQIVNDFQKGDIAEGYSVSREKKESFPLTVTSAQKNPTAFYLCASRGRDSFISNGYTFGSGTRLTVV.

This clone has a handful of counts. The rearrangement joins TRBV30 to TRBJ1-6, with TRBD1 as a possible D gene (5 bases). Trimming pared 2 bases from V and 5 bases from J, leaving 10 bases between. CDR1 and CDR2 (germline): GTSNPN, SVGIG (reference sequence). This CDR3 spans 14 amino acids. The CDR3 sequence: CAWSKGQDNSPLHF. DNA of the CDR3: TGTGCCTGGAGTAAGGGGCAGGATAATTCACCCCTCCACTTT.

This clone is medium-sized (0.01 to 0.1%) by share. The rearrangement uses TRBV9 and TRBJ1-2; 9 bases line up with TRBD1. This CDR3 region has 16 residues. V lost 0 bases, J lost 6 bases, and 9 bases stayed unmatched. The germline gives CDR1 SGDLS, CDR2 YYNGEE. CDR3 residues: CASSVDSWDRVDGYTF. CDR3 DNA: TGTGCCAGCAGCGTAGATTCATGGGACAGGGTTGATGGCTACACCTTC. Combining the CDR3 with reference TRBV9 and TRBJ1-2 gives the whole variable domain DSGVTQTPKHLITATGQRVTLRCSPRSGDLSVYWYQQSLDQGLQFLIQYYNGEERAKGNILERFSAQQFPDLHSELNLSSLELGDSALYFCASSVDSWDRVDGYTFGSGTRLTVV.

The chain links TRBV9 to TRBJ2-2; 13 nucleotides align to TRBD2. The germline CDR1 and CDR2 sequences are SGDLS and YYNGEE. Unmatched junction bases numbered 6, after V lost 5 bases and J lost 2 bases. The CDR3 runs to 17 residues. The CDR3 DNA reads as TGTGCCAGCAGTCGGACTAGCGGGGGCGTCAACACCGGGGAGCTGTTTTTT. Protein sequence: CASSRTSGGVNTGELFF.

This clone was seen at least ten times. V usage is TRBV7-8 and J usage is TRBJ1-1; D is ambiguous. The V end lost 1 base, the J end lost 3 bases, and 6 bases lay between the germline ends. The germline V gene encodes CDR1 SGHVS and CDR2 FQNEAQ. The CDR3 totals 13 residues. Here the CDR3 reads CASSLEVDTEAFF. CDR3 bases: TGTGCCAGCAGCTTAGAGGTCGACACTGAAGCTTTCTTT.

In its sample, this clone was seen a few times. CDR3 amino acids: CASGERSDTQYF. DNA for the CDR3: TGTGCCAGCGGGGAGCGCTCAGATACGCAGTATTTT. The chain combines TRBV12-5 with TRBJ2-3; 7 bases fit TRBD2. CDR1 and CDR2 from the germline V gene are LGHNT and FRNRAP. This CDR3 has 12 amino acids.

The CDR3 loop reads CASSLKRPRDSIKDNEAFF. In nucleotides, the CDR3 is TGCGCCAGCAGCTTGAAACGACCGAGGGACAGCATTAAGGACAATGAAGCTTTCTTT. The chain couples TRBV5-1 to TRBJ1-1, with TRBD1 identical over 7 bases. Germline CDR1 is SGHRS and CDR2 is YFSETQ. The ends lost 1 base at V and 7 bases at J; junction bases unmatched: 22. The CDR3 contains 19 residues.

This clone was counted a few times. The CDR3 nucleotides are TGTGCCAGCAGTTTACCGGGACAGCAGAATGAAAAACTGTTTTTT. Translation gives CASSLPGQQNEKLFF. This chain connects TRBV6-8 to TRBJ1-4, with TRBD1 matching 7 bases. Germline V CDR1 and CDR2: MNHGY, SAAAGT. This CDR3 spans 15 amino acids. V was clipped by 4 bases and J by 5 bases; unmatched bases: 7.